What follows describes a single TCR beta chain. This clone was picked up one time. This clone's antigen is unknown. The input lacks base qualities; no much larger clone sits a single base away. The library was built by means of the immunoSEQ multiplex PCR assay. TCRdb mirrors the immuneACCESS table, restricted to in-frame sequences. Some clones are absent from its copies; in checked studies, under half trace to an unresolved V gene, and the reason for the others is unknown. The sample table shows roughly 55,000 clones, and roughly 90% are seen once. The ten largest clonotypes hold 1.5% to 2% of the sample. The junction carries 8 bases between V and J, which are trimmed by 1 base and 2 bases respectively. From its cysteine to its phenylalanine, the CDR3 spans 14 amino acids. The sequence is cut down to CDR3 DNA, 42 bases in frame from base 1. The CDR1 and CDR2 encoded by the germline V gene are SNHLY and FYNNEI.

The data belong to a study of control samples from healthy donors and cancer patients (dated by TCRdb to between 2020 and 2021). The sequence is built from TRBV2 and TRBJ1-1; no D gene can be assigned with confidence. Sequencing used PBMCs. The TCR originated in a man aged 40-55 years with colorectal cancer. The DNA reads as follows: TGTGCCAGCAGTGAAGACAGACAAAACACTGAAGCTTTCTTT. Its coded protein is CASSEDRQNTEAFF.